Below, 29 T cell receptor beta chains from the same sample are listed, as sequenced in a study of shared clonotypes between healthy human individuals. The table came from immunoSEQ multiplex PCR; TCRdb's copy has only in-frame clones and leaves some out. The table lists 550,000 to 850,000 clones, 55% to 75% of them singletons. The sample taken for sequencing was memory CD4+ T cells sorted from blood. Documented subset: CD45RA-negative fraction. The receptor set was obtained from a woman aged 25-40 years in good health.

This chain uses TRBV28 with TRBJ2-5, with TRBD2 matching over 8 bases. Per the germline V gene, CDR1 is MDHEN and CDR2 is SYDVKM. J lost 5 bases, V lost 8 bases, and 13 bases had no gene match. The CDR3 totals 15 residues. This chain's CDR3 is CASASAGGGRETQYF. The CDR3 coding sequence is TGTGCCAGCGCCTCCGCCGGCGGGGGGAGGGAGACCCAGTACTTC. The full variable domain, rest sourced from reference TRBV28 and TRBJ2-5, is DVKVTQSSRYLVKRTGEKVFLECVQDMDHENMFWYRQDPGLGLRLIYFSYDVKMKEKGDIPEGYSVSREKKERFSLILESASTNQTSMYLCASASAGGGRETQYFGPGTRLLVL.

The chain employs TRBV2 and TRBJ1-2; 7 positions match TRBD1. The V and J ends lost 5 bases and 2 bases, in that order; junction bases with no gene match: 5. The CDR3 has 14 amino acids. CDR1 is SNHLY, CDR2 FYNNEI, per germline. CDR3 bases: TGTGCCAGCAGTTACAGGGGCCTCAACTATGGCTACACCTTC. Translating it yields CASSYRGLNYGYTF.

CDR3 bases: TGCAGCGCAGAGAGCGGGAGCTTTAAAAACATTCAGTACTTC. Its protein is CSAESGSFKNIQYF. The rearrangement links TRBV29-1 to TRBJ2-4; 8 positions match TRBD2. V trimming: 7 bases; J trimming: 4 bases; junction bases outside the gene matches: 9. The CDR3 contains 14 residues. Germline CDR1 is SQVTM and CDR2 is ANQGSEA.

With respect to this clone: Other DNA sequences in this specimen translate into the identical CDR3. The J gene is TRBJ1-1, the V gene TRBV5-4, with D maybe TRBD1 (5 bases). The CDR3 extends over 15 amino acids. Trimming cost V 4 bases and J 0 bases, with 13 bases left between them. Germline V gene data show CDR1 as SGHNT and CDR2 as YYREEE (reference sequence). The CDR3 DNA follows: TGTGCCAGCAGCAGGGACGGTGACATGAACACTGAAGCTTTCTTT. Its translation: CASSRDGDMNTEAFF.

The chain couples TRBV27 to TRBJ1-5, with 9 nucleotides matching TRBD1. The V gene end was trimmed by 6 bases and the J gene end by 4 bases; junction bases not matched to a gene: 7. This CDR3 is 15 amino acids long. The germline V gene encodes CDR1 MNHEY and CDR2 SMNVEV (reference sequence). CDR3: CASRDRGWGNQPQHF. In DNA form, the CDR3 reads TGTGCCAGCAGAGACAGGGGGTGGGGGAATCAGCCCCAGCATTTT.

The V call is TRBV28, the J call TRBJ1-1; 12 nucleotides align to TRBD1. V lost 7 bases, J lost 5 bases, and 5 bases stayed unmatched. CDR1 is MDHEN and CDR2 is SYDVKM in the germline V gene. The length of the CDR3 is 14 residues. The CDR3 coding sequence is TGTGCCAGCACAAGGGACAGGGGGCTTACTGAAGCTTTCTTT. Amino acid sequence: CASTRDRGLTEAFF. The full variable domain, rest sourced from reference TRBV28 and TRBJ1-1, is DVKVTQSSRYLVKRTGEKVFLECVQDMDHENMFWYRQDPGLGLRLIYFSYDVKMKEKGDIPEGYSVSREKKERFSLILESASTNQTSMYLCASTRDRGLTEAFFGQGTRLTVV.

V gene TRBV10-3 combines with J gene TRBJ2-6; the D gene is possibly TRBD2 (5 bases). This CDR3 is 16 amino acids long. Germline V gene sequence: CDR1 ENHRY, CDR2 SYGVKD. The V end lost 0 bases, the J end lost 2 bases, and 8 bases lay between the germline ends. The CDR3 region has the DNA TGTGCCATCAGTGAGTCGCCGGGGACTGGGGCCAACGTCCTGACTTTC. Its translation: CAISESPGTGANVLTF.

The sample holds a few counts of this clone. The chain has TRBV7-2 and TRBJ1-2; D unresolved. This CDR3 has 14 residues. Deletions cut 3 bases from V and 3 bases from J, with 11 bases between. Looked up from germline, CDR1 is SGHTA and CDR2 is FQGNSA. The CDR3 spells CASSFQSDDYGYTF. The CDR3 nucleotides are TGTGCCAGCAGCTTCCAGTCCGACGACTATGGCTACACCTTC.

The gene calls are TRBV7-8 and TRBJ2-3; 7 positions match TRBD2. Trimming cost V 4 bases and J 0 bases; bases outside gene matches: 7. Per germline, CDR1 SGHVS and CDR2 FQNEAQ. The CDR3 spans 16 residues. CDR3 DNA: TGTGCCAGCAGCTCCCGGGGAGCGGGGAGCACAGATACGCAGTATTTT. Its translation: CASSSRGAGSTDTQYF.

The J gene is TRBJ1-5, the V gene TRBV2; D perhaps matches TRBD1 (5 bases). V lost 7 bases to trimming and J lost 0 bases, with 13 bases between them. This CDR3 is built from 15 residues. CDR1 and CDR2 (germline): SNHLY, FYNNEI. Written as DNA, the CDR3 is TGTGCCAGCACCCCCCAGGGAAATAGCAATCAGCCCCAGCATTTT. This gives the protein CASTPQGNSNQPQHF.

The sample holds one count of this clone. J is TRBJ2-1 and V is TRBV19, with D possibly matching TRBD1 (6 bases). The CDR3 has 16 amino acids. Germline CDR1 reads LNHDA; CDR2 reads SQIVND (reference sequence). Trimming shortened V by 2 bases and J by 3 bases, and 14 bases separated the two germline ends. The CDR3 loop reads CASSIRPKGVYNEQFF. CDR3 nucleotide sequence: TGTGCCAGTAGTATACGACCCAAGGGGGTCTACAATGAGCAGTTCTTC.

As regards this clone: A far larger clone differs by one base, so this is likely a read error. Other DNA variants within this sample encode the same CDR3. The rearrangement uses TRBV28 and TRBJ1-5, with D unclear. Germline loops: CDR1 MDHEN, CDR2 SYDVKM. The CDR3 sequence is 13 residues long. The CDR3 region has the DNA TGTGCCAGCAGTCCAACTGGTAATCAGCCCCAGCACTTT. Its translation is CASSPTGNQPQHF.

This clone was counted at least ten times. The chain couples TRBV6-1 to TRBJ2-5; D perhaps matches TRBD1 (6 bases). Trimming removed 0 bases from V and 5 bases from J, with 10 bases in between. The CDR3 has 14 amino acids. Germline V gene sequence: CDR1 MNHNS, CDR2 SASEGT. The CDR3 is CASSEALRGETQYF. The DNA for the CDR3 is TGTGCCAGCAGTGAAGCCTTGAGGGGGGAGACCCAGTACTTC.

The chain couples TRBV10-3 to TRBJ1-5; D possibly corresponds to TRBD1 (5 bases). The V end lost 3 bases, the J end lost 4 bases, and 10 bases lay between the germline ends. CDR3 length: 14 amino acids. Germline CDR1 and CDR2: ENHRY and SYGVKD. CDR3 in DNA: TGTGCCATCAGTGAAGGAGGGGAGAATCAGCCCCAGCATTTT. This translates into CAISEGGENQPQHF.

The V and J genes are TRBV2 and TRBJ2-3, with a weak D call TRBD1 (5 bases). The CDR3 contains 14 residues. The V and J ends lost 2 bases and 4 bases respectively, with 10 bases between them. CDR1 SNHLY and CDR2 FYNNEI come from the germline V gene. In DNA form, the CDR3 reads TGTGCCAGCAGTGAAAGGGTGGGGCCAGATACGCAGTATTTT. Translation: CASSERVGPDTQYF.

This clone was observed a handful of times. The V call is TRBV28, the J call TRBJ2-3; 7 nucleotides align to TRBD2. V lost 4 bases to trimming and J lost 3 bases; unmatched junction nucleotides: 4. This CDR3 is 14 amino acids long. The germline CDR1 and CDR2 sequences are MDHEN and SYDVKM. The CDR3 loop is CASSYGGRTDTQYF. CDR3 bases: TGTGCCAGCAGTTACGGCGGGAGAACAGATACGCAGTATTTT.

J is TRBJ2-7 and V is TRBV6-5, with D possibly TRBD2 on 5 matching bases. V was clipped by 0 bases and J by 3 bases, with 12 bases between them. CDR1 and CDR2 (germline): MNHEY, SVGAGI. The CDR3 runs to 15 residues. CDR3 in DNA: TGTGCCAGCAGTTACTCGTCAGCGGAACACTACGAGCAGTACTTC. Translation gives CASSYSSAEHYEQYF.

The CDR3 DNA follows: TGTGCCAGCAGGGCAGGGGGCTTTGCCGAGCAGTACTTC. Its translation: CASRAGGFAEQYF. The rearrangement joins TRBV27 to TRBJ2-7, with TRBD1 identical over 8 bases. V shed 6 bases, J shed 6 bases, and the junction held 7 bases outside the gene matches. Germline values: CDR1 MNHEY, CDR2 SMNVEV (reference sequence). The CDR3 runs 13 residues.

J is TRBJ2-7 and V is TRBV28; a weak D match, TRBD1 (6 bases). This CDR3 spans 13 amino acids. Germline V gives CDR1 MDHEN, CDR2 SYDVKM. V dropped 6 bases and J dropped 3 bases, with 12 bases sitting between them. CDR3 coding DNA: TGTGCCAGCAGGCCGACAGGAAGCTACGAGCAGTACTTC. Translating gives CASRPTGSYEQYF.

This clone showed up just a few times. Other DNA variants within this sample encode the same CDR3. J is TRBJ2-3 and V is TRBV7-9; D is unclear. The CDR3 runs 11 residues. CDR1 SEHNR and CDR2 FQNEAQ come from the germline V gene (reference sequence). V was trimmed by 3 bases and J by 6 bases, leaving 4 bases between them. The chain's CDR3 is CASSLEDTQYF. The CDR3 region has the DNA TGTGCCAGCAGCTTGGAGGATACGCAGTATTTT.

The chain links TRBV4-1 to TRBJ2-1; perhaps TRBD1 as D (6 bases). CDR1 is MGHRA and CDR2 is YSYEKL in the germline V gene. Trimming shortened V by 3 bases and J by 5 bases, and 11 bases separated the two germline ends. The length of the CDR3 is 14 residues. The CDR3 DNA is TGCGCCAGCAGCCATCTCGACAGGCACAATGAGCAGTTCTTC. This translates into CASSHLDRHNEQFF.

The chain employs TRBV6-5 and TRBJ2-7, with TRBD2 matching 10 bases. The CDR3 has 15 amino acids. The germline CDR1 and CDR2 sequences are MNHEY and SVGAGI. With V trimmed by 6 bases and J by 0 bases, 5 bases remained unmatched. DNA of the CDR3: TGTGCCAGCAGGAGCGGACTAGCGGCCTCCTACGAGCAGTACTTC. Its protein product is CASRSGLAASYEQYF.

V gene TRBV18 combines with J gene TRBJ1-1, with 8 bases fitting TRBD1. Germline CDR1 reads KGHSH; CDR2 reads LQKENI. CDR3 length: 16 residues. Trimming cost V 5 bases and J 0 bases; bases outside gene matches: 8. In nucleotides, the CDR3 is TGTGCCAGCTCAAGGGACAGGACCCTCATGAACACTGAAGCTTTCTTT. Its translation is CASSRDRTLMNTEAFF.

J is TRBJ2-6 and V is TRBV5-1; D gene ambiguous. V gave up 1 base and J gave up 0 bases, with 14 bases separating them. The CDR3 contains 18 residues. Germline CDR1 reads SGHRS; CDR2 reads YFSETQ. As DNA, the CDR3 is TGCGCCAGCAGCTTGAGCCCGACCTTTCCCTCTGGGGCCAACGTCCTGACTTTC. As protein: CASSLSPTFPSGANVLTF. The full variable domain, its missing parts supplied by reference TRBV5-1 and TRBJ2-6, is KAGVTQTPRYLIKTRGQQVTLSCSPISGHRSVSWYQQTPGQGLQFLFEYFSETQRNKGNFPGRFSGRQFSNSRSEMNVSTLELGDSALYLCASSLSPTFPSGANVLTFGAGSRLTVL.

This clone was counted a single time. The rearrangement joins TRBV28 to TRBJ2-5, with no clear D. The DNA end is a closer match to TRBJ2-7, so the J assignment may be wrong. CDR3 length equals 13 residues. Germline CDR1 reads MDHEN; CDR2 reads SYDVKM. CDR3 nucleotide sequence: TGTGCCAGCAGGGGATCCTTCCTCGACGAGCAGTACTTC. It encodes CASRGSFLDEQYF.

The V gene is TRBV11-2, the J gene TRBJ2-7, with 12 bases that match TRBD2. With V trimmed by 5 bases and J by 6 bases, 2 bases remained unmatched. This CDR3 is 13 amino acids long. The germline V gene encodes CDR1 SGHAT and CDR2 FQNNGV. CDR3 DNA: TGTGCCAGCAGCCTAGCGGGAGGGGTCGAGCAGTACTTC. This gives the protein CASSLAGGVEQYF.

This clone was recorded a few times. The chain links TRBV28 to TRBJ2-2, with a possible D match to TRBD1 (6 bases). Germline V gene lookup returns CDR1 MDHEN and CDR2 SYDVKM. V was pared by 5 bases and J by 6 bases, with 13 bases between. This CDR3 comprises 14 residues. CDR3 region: CASSDTGFAGELFF. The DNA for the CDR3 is TGTGCCAGCAGTGACACAGGGTTCGCCGGGGAGCTGTTTTTT.

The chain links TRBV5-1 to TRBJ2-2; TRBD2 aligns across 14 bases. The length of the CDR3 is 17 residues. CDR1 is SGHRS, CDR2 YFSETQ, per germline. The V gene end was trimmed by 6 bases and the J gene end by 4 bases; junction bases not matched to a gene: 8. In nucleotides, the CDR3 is TGCGCCAGCACCCTGACTAGCGGGAGGGCGGGCACCGGGGAGCTGTTTTTT. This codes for CASTLTSGRAGTGELFF.

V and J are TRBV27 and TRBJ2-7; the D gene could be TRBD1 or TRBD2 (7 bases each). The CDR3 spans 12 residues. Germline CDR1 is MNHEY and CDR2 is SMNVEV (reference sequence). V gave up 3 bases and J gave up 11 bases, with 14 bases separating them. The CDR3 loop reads CASSFAGGEKYF. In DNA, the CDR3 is TGTGCCAGCAGTTTTGCAGGGGGGGAAAAGTACTTC.